This T cell receptor (beta chain) was recorded in a study of shared clonotypes between healthy human individuals. At the level of the study: Every donor yielded three CD4 naive, three CD4 memory, two CD8 naive and one CD8 memory plate.

Note on this clone: The target antigen is unknown.

Broader study findings: Tissues were not sampled, only blood, and their repertoires likely differ. Sequencing of the sorted subsets was shown by rarefaction to be incomplete despite large depth.

CDR1 is SGHVS and CDR2 is FQNEAQ in the germline V gene. This CDR3 comprises 11 residues. Produced via immunoSEQ multiplex PCR; TCRdb's table is partial and in-frame only. The sample carries about 530,000 clones, almost 97% recorded once. Within Nashville, Tennessee resided all donors, each a Caucasian adult. This TCR came from a woman aged 30 to 39 in good health. This chain joins TRBV7-8 and TRBJ2-5; a weak D match, TRBD2 (6 bases). The DNA end lines up better with TRBJ2-7; the J call may be wrong. The sample consisted of naive CD4+ T cells sorted from blood. Indicated subset: CD45RA+ positively selected. CDR3 nucleotide sequence: TGTGCCAGCAGCCCGCGGGGCGAGCAGTACTTC. This encodes CASSPRGEQYF.